This is a list of T cell receptor beta chains from one sample in a study of T cell responses to AZD1222 COVID-19 vaccine. Repertoires were generated with immunoSEQ multiplex PCR, while TCRdb's copy carries only in-frame clones and drops some. The sample contains some 190,000 clones, around 90% of which appear only once. Specimen: peripheral blood, collected on day 0 of AZD1222 vaccination. The receptor source for this set is an adult in good health. CDR3s include the opening cysteine and the closing phenylalanine or tryptophan. D genes are given only for firm matches. Only part of the rows carry a size: once, few, many, or a class if the clone is expanded.

clone size: NA; J gene: TRBJ1-2; V gene: TRBV6-5; D gene: TRBD1; CDR3 DNA: TGTGCGGTTAGGACAGGGCCCCATTTCGGCTACACCTTC; CDR3 protein: CAVRTGPHFGYTF
clone size: NA; J gene: TRBJ2-3; V gene: TRBV2; D gene: NA; CDR3 DNA: TGTGCCAGCGGGGTCAGCACAGATACGCAGTATTTT; CDR3 protein: CASGVSTDTQYF
clone size: NA; J gene: TRBJ1-1; V gene: TRBV5-4; D gene: NA; CDR3 DNA: TGTGCCAGCAGCTCACCACAGGAACTGAGCACTGAAGCTTTCTTT; CDR3 protein: CASSSPQELSTEAFF
clone size: NA; J gene: TRBJ1-2; V gene: TRBV5-3; D gene: NA; CDR3 DNA: TGTGCCAGAAGTCGGACAGCCTATGGCTACACCTTC; CDR3 protein: CARSRTAYGYTF
clone size: NA; J gene: TRBJ2-1; V gene: TRBV3-1/TRBV3-2; D gene: TRBD1; CDR3 DNA: TGTGCCAGCAGCCGCGCCCACTCCGGGACAGGGGTCAATGAGCAGTTCTTC; CDR3 protein: CASSRAHSGTGVNEQFF
clone size: NA; J gene: TRBJ1-1; V gene: TRBV5-1; D gene: NA; CDR3 DNA: TGCGCCAGCAGCTTGGGGGGATTACGTGGGACTGAAGCTTTCTTT; CDR3 protein: CASSLGGLRGTEAFF
clone size: NA; J gene: TRBJ2-1; V gene: TRBV28; D gene: NA; CDR3 DNA: TGTGCCAGCAGTCACAATACCCTGACTAAGCGAGGCGTCAATGAGCAGTTCTTC; CDR3 protein: CASSHNTLTKRGVNEQFF
clone size: NA; J gene: TRBJ2-6; V gene: TRBV13; D gene: NA; CDR3 DNA: TGTGCCAGCAGCGCCGGGTTTACCACCCCTGGGGCCAACGTCCTGACTTTC; CDR3 protein: CASSAGFTTPGANVLTF
clone size: NA; J gene: TRBJ2-7; V gene: TRBV2; D gene: TRBD2; CDR3 DNA: TGTGCCAGCAGGCTTGCGGGGGGGTCCTACGAGCAGTACTTC; CDR3 protein: CASRLAGGSYEQYF
clone size: NA; J gene: TRBJ1-2; V gene: TRBV30; D gene: TRBD1; CDR3 DNA: TGTGCCTGGAGTGGAACAGGGGACTATGGCTACACCTTC; CDR3 protein: CAWSGTGDYGYTF
clone size: NA; J gene: TRBJ1-5; V gene: TRBV19; D gene: TRBD1; CDR3 DNA: TGTGCCACCCGGTGGCAGGGGGGAGATCAGCCCCAGCATTTT; CDR3 protein: CATRWQGGDQPQHF
clone size: NA; J gene: TRBJ1-4; V gene: TRBV5-1; D gene: TRBD1; CDR3 DNA: TGCGCCAGCAGAGTGACAGGGGGAGGCGAAAAACTGTTTTTT; CDR3 protein: CASRVTGGGEKLFF
clone size: NA; J gene: TRBJ1-4; V gene: TRBV5-4; D gene: NA; CDR3 DNA: TGTGCCAGCAGCTTGTTGGGTCAGGGAAGCGAAAAACTGTTTTTT; CDR3 protein: CASSLLGQGSEKLFF
clone size: NA; J gene: TRBJ1-4; V gene: TRBV5-5; D gene: NA; CDR3 DNA: TGTGCCAGCAGCATGATAAGGGGAGGCGCTGAAAAACTGTTTTTT; CDR3 protein: CASSMIRGGAEKLFF
clone size: NA; J gene: TRBJ2-4; V gene: TRBV2; D gene: NA; CDR3 DNA: TGTGCCAGCACAGCCAGGCAGTCTAGCCAAAACATTCAGTACTTC; CDR3 protein: CASTARQSSQNIQYF
clone size: NA; J gene: TRBJ1-6; V gene: TRBV9; D gene: TRBD1; CDR3 DNA: TGTGCCAGCAGCGAGGGACAGGGGAATAATTCACCCCTCCACTTT; CDR3 protein: CASSEGQGNNSPLHF
clone size: NA; J gene: TRBJ1-4; V gene: TRBV5-1; D gene: NA; CDR3 DNA: TGCGCCAGCAGCTTTAACTGGGCTCAAAAGGGGGAAAAACTGTTTTTT; CDR3 protein: CASSFNWAQKGEKLFF
clone size: NA; J gene: TRBJ2-1; V gene: TRBV11-1; D gene: TRBD1; CDR3 DNA: TGTGCCAGCAGCTTGGGGACAGGGGTTAATGAGCAGTTCTTC; CDR3 protein: CASSLGTGVNEQFF
clone size: NA; J gene: TRBJ1-5; V gene: TRBV19; D gene: NA; CDR3 DNA: TGTGCCAGTATGCAGGGCTTTCGCAATCAGCCCCAGCATTTT; CDR3 protein: CASMQGFRNQPQHF
clone size: NA; J gene: TRBJ2-3; V gene: TRBV11-1; D gene: NA; CDR3 DNA: TGTGCCAGCAGCTCCGGGTCACTCCCAGATACGCAGTATTTT; CDR3 protein: CASSSGSLPDTQYF
clone size: NA; J gene: TRBJ1-5; V gene: TRBV2; D gene: NA; CDR3 DNA: TGTGCCAGCGGTGGGGGACCTTATAGCAATCAGCCCCAGCATTTT; CDR3 protein: CASGGGPYSNQPQHF
clone size: NA; J gene: TRBJ1-2; V gene: TRBV14; D gene: NA; CDR3 DNA: TGTGCCAGCAGCCAAGCCCCGGCGGTTGGCTACACCTTC; CDR3 protein: CASSQAPAVGYTF
clone size: NA; J gene: TRBJ1-3; V gene: TRBV7-9; D gene: NA; CDR3 DNA: TGTGCCAGCAGCTTAACAGAATCAATCTCTGGAAACACCATATATTTT; CDR3 protein: CASSLTESISGNTIYF
clone size: NA; J gene: TRBJ2-4; V gene: TRBV4-1; D gene: TRBD1; CDR3 DNA: TGCGCCAGCAGCCATGACAGGGGGCTAGCCAAAAACATTCAGTACTTC; CDR3 protein: CASSHDRGLAKNIQYF
clone size: NA; J gene: TRBJ2-1; V gene: TRBV28; D gene: TRBD1; CDR3 DNA: TGTGCCAGCAGTTTGGGACAGGCCTCCTACAATGAGCAGTTCTTC; CDR3 protein: CASSLGQASYNEQFF
clone size: NA; J gene: TRBJ2-5; V gene: TRBV28; D gene: NA; CDR3 DNA: TGTGCCAGCAGCCCCTCGGGGGGCCTAGAGACCCAGTACTTC; CDR3 protein: CASSPSGGLETQYF
clone size: NA; J gene: TRBJ2-3; V gene: TRBV5-4; D gene: NA; CDR3 DNA: TGTGCCAGCAGCTCGGAGAGGAGTCGCACAGATACGCAGTATTTT; CDR3 protein: CASSSERSRTDTQYF
clone size: NA; J gene: TRBJ1-4; V gene: TRBV6-5; D gene: NA; CDR3 DNA: TGTGCCAGCAGTTACTTTCGGAGGACTAATGAAAAACTGTTTTTT; CDR3 protein: CASSYFRRTNEKLFF
clone size: NA; J gene: TRBJ1-2; V gene: TRBV15; D gene: TRBD1; CDR3 DNA: TGTGCCACCAGCAGGGGGACAGGCAACTATGGCTACACCTTC; CDR3 protein: CATSRGTGNYGYTF
clone size: NA; J gene: TRBJ1-2; V gene: TRBV2; D gene: TRBD1; CDR3 DNA: TGTGCCAGCAAGGGACAGGGGGCCGACGGCTACACCTTC; CDR3 protein: CASKGQGADGYTF
clone size: once; J gene: TRBJ1-5; V gene: TRBV30; D gene: NA; CDR3 DNA: TGTGCCTGGAGTTTTTCAGGGTCAGGGCAGCCCCAGCATTTT; CDR3 protein: CAWSFSGSGQPQHF